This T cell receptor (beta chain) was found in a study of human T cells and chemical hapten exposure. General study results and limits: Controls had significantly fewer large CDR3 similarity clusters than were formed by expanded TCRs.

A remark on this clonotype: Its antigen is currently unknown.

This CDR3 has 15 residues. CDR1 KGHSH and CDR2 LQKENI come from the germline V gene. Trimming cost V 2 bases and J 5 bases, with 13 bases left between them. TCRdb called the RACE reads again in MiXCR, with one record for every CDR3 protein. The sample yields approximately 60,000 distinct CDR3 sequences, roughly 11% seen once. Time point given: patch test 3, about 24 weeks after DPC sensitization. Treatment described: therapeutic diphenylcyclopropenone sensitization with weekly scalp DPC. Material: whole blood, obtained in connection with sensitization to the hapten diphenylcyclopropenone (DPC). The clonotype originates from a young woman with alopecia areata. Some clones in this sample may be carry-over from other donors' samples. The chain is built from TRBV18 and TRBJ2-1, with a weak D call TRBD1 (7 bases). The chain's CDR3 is CASSPSQGGNNEQFF. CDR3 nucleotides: TGTGCCAGCTCACCAAGCCAGGGGGGAAACAATGAGCAGTTCTTC.